Below are 22 T cell receptor beta chains sequenced from a single sample in a study of Ad26.COV2.S vaccination and SARS-CoV-2 variants. Data came from immunoSEQ multiplex PCR; TCRdb stores just in-frame clones and leaves some out. The table lists about 250,000 clones, roughly nine tenths of them singletons, with about 2.8% in the top ten. The treatment here: around 19 received Ad26.COV2.S at low or high dose, single or two shots; a few received placebo; per-sample allocation not given. Material that was analyzed had been drawn on day 63 after the first vaccine or placebo injection. The sequencing used peripheral blood, collected in a trial of Ad26.COV2.S vaccine versus placebo. Every receptor here comes from a person aged 18-65 years who received the Ad26.COV2.S COVID-19 vaccine or a placebo.

This clone turned up a few times. The chain carries TRBV7-3 and TRBJ2-7; no clear D. The CDR3 is 14 amino acids. The germline V and J ends were trimmed by 5 bases and 4 bases, with 15 bases remaining between them. Germline CDR1 SGHTA, CDR2 FQGTGA. The CDR3 coding sequence is TGTGCCAGCAGCCCTTCTATGGACCGGTACGAGCAGTACGTC. This encodes CASSPSMDRYEQYV.

CDR3 amino acids: CASSYDTGPTGELFF. For the CDR3, the DNA is TGTGCCAGCAGTTACGATACTGGCCCCACCGGGGAGCTGTTTTTT. This sequence joins TRBV6-5 and TRBJ2-2; D is uncertain. Trimming left V 2 bases short and J 4 bases short, with 11 bases between. This CDR3 region has 15 residues. The germline V gene encodes CDR1 MNHEY and CDR2 SVGAGI.

The chain carries TRBV6-2 or TRBV6-3 and TRBJ1-1; 10 bases are shared with TRBD1. The germline CDR1 and CDR2 sequences are MNHEY and SVGEGT. This CDR3 contains 17 residues. Trimming took 5 bases from V and 1 from J; bases not matched to a gene: 10. The CDR3 coding sequence is TGTGCCAGCAGTCGCCCGGGACAGGGGCGTAGGAACACTGAAGCTTTCTTT. This codes for CASSRPGQGRRNTEAFF.

The chain links TRBV7-2 to TRBJ2-3, with TRBD1 as a possible D gene (6 bases). Trimming left V 3 bases short and J 6 bases short, with 10 bases between. The CDR3 consists of 13 residues. CDR1 is SGHTA, CDR2 FQGNSA, per germline. This CDR3 is CASSFPGVDTQYF. The CDR3 bases are TGTGCCAGCAGCTTCCCAGGGGTGGATACGCAGTATTTT.

The chain combines TRBV3-1 (or the pseudogene TRBV3-2) with TRBJ1-2; no clear D gene. The V end lost 1 base, the J end lost 8 bases, and 11 bases lay between the germline ends. Germline values: CDR1 LGHDT, CDR2 YNNKEL (reference sequence). This CDR3 region has 13 residues. CDR3 DNA sequence: TGTGCCAGCAGCCAAGTCAAATCCGGCGGCTACACCTTC. Translating gives CASSQVKSGGYTF.

This clone was seen only once. V and J are TRBV2 and TRBJ1-4, with 10 positions matching TRBD1. This CDR3 has 15 residues. With V trimmed by 4 bases and J by 7 bases, 6 bases remained unmatched. Germline V gives CDR1 SNHLY, CDR2 FYNNEI. The CDR3 loop is CASSGRTGGREKLFF. CDR3 DNA: TGTGCCAGCAGTGGGAGGACAGGGGGTCGTGAAAAACTGTTTTTT.

The chain employs TRBV6-5 and TRBJ2-2; tentatively, D is TRBD2 (7 bases). Germline V CDR1 and CDR2: MNHEY, SVGAGI. The CDR3 has 15 residues. Trimming shortened V by 6 bases and J by 0 bases, and 11 bases separated the two germline ends. The CDR3 loop reads CASRGGRANTGELFF. In DNA, the CDR3 is TGTGCCAGCAGAGGGGGGAGGGCGAACACCGGGGAGCTGTTTTTT.

The chain uses TRBV9 and TRBJ2-3; no clear D gene. Trimming left V 0 bases short and J 7 bases short, with 9 bases between. The CDR3 is 13 amino acids. Looked up from germline, CDR1 is SGDLS and CDR2 is YYNGEE. DNA of the CDR3: TGTGCCAGCAGCGTAGAAGCTGGGAATACGCAGTATTTT. Translating gives CASSVEAGNTQYF.

This clone has more than one count but fewer than ten. V gene TRBV5-4 combines with J gene TRBJ1-2; D ambiguous. V was clipped by 2 bases and J by 1 base, with 9 bases between them. This CDR3 region has 14 residues. CDR1 SGHNT and CDR2 YYREEE come from the germline V gene (reference sequence). CDR3 sequence reads: CASSFQHLNYGYTF. The DNA for the CDR3 is TGTGCCAGCAGCTTCCAACACCTTAACTATGGCTACACCTTC.

The genes are TRBV3-1 (or the pseudogene TRBV3-2) and TRBJ2-1; the D gene is possibly TRBD2 (5 bases). The V end was cut by 0 bases, the J end by 5 bases, with 11 bases between. The CDR3 runs 15 residues. Germline V gene data show CDR1 as LGHDT and CDR2 as YNNKEL (reference sequence). CDR3 DNA: TGTGCCAGCAGCCAAGATGGAGGACCACACAATGAGCAGTTCTTC. Translated, it gives CASSQDGGPHNEQFF.

The chain employs TRBV5-1 and TRBJ1-3, with D possibly TRBD1 on 6 matching bases. The CDR3 totals 14 residues. V lost 0 bases and J lost 4, with 8 bases in between. Germline V gene data show CDR1 as SGHRS and CDR2 as YFSETQ. CDR3 DNA: TGCGCCAGCAGCTTGGGGACAGTAGGAAACACCATATATTTT. It codes for CASSLGTVGNTIYF.

The V and J genes are TRBV6-5 and TRBJ1-4; 7 nucleotides agree with TRBD1. Germline V gives CDR1 MNHEY, CDR2 SVGAGI. With 6 bases clipped from V and 8 bases from J, the junction kept 6 bases outside the gene matches. The CDR3 is 13 amino acids. The CDR3 nucleotides are TGTGCCAGCAGGGGGGGACAGTCAGAAAAACTGTTTTTT. This gives the protein CASRGGQSEKLFF.

This clone was seen a few times. V and J are TRBV7-8 and TRBJ1-2, with 8 bases fitting TRBD1. The CDR3 loop spans 15 amino acids. J gave up 1 base and V 5 bases, and 6 bases lay outside the gene matches. The germline V gene has CDR1 SGHVS and CDR2 FQNEAQ. The CDR3 DNA sequence: TGTGCCAGCAGCCAAGGGACAGGAGTTAACTATGGCTACACCTTC. It yields the protein CASSQGTGVNYGYTF.

This clone was detected a few times. This is likely a read error, given that the CDR3 carries no conserved phenylalanine or tryptophan at its end. It is unclear where the CDR3 begins or ends on the DNA, so no DNA is shown, and the CDR3 is as TCRdb lists it. The chain is built from TRBV18 and TRBJ1-2; the tabulated D call, TRBD1, remains unverified against the DNA. The CDR3 is 8 amino acids in total, end residues counted. The germline gives CDR1 KGHSH, CDR2 LQKENI. CDR3 loop: CAPQGTVH.

This clone has only a few counts. This rearrangement joins TRBV24-1 to TRBJ2-2; D assignment may be TRBD1 or TRBD2 (7 bases each). Trimming shortened V by 9 bases and J by 5 bases, and 9 bases separated the two germline ends. The CDR3 spans 12 residues. Looked up from germline, CDR1 is KGHDR and CDR2 is SFDVKD. CDR3 sequence reads: CATQGGTGELFF. CDR3 in DNA: TGTGCCACCCAGGGGGGGACCGGGGAGCTGTTTTTT.

The chain recombines TRBV4-2 with TRBJ1-5; 8 bases are a match to TRBD1. The germline V gene encodes CDR1 LGHNA and CDR2 YNFKEQ. Germline trimming cut 4 bases from V and 4 bases from J; bases unmatched to any gene: 6. The CDR3 runs to 15 residues. CDR3 loop: CASSPQGVLNQPQHF. The CDR3 coding sequence is TGTGCCAGCAGCCCACAGGGGGTGTTGAATCAGCCCCAGCATTTT.

The rearrangement uses TRBV19 and TRBJ2-6, with D hard to call. The CDR3 extends over 13 amino acids. Trimming removed 6 bases at V and 0 bases at J, with 3 bases between. CDR1 LNHDA and CDR2 SQIVND come from the germline V gene (reference sequence). DNA of the CDR3: TGTGCCAGTAGGTTCTCTGGGGCCAACGTCCTGACTTTC. It specifies CASRFSGANVLTF.

The J gene is TRBJ2-2, the V gene TRBV6-1, with no clear D. CDR3 length: 13 amino acids. Between the trimmed V and J ends, which lost 2 bases and 7 bases, there was a span of 8 bases. From germline, CDR1 is MNHNS and CDR2 SASEGT. The CDR3 coding sequence is TGTGCCAGCAGTGAACGGGCGTTCGGGGAGCTGTTTTTT. As protein: CASSERAFGELFF.

The V gene is TRBV27, the J gene TRBJ2-3, with 9 bases fitting TRBD2. V lost 10 bases, J lost 4 bases, and 15 bases stayed unmatched. Germline values: CDR1 MNHEY, CDR2 SMNVEV (reference sequence). The CDR3 length is 16 residues. CDR3 in DNA: TGTGCCAACCCCCTCGCGGGAGGGCTCACTCCAGATACGCAGTATTTT. It translates to CANPLAGGLTPDTQYF.

The gene calls are TRBV29-1 and TRBJ2-3; 7 bases are shared with TRBD1. The V gene's germline CDR1 is SQVTM and CDR2 ANQGSEA. The CDR3 length is 14 residues. The junction had 8 bases not matched to a gene; V was cut back by 6 bases and J by 2 bases. The CDR3 region has the DNA TGCAGCGTCGCGCCGGGACAGACCACAGATACGCAGTATTTT. It is translated as CSVAPGQTTDTQYF.

The V gene is TRBV5-4, the J gene TRBJ2-6; 10 nucleotides align to TRBD2. CDR1 is SGHNT, CDR2 YYREEE, per germline (reference sequence). The CDR3 has 18 residues. V was clipped by 4 bases and J by 4 bases; unmatched bases: 11. The CDR3 DNA reads TGTGCCAGCAGCCCCGGGGAGCGGGAGGGCCTGGGGGCCAACGTCCTGACTTTC. As protein: CASSPGEREGLGANVLTF.

This clone has only one observation. This sequence joins TRBV19 and TRBJ2-5; maybe TRBD2 (6 bases). V gave up 0 bases and J gave up 4 bases, with 15 bases separating them. Germline V gene data show CDR1 as LNHDA and CDR2 as SQIVND (reference sequence). The CDR3 sequence is 16 residues long. CDR3 DNA sequence: TGTGCCAGTAGTATAGATCACGGGGGAGAAAGAGAGACCCAGTACTTC. Protein sequence: CASSIDHGGERETQYF. Drawing the rest from reference TRBV19 and TRBJ2-5, the complete variable domain is DGGITQSPKYLFRKEGQNVTLSCEQNLNHDAMYWYRQDPGQGLRLIYYSQIVNDFQKGDIAEGYSVSREKKESFPLTVTSAQKNPTAFYLCASSIDHGGERETQYFGPGTRLLVL.